One TCR beta chain is described in this entry. The method was immunoSEQ multiplex PCR; TCRdb's version includes in-frame clones alone and lacks a portion of them. The table records some 120,000 clones, roughly 79% of them present only once. This entry belongs to a study of blood T cell repertoires in COVID-19. At the level of the study: PBMCs, B-cell-depleted T cells, or T cells were the source of the cDNA or gDNA that made up the material.

The CDR3 consists of 15 residues. Germline V lookup: CDR1 LNHDA, CDR2 SQIVND (reference sequence). The junction had 6 bases not matched to a gene; V was cut back by 4 bases and J by 5 bases. The sequenced material came from peripheral blood. The chain has TRBV19 and TRBJ1-5, with 9 bases aligning to TRBD1. The receptor was derived from a human donor in a cohort sampled during active COVID-19. The CDR3 here is CASSTTQGAHQPQHF. The CDR3 DNA is TGTGCCAGTAGTACAACACAGGGGGCACATCAGCCCCAGCATTTT.